These 2 T cell receptor beta chains share one sample of origin, sequenced in a study of patients and donors after allogeneic stem cell transplantation. TCRdb redid the calling of the RT-PCR reads with MiXCR, one entry per CDR3 protein. The sample lists about 150,000 distinct CDR3 sequences, roughly two fifths occurring once. Sequenced sample: blood, either unsorted or a sorted T cell fraction (not recorded which). All receptors derive from a human donor who was either an allogeneic HSCT recipient or a stem cell or donor lymphocyte infusion donor (not recorded which). It is not recorded whose cells these are; they may come from a transplant donor.

In this sample, this clonotype turned up a few times. The rearrangement uses TRBV7-2 and TRBJ1-1; unclear D gene. Germline CDR1 is SGHTA and CDR2 is FQGNSA. CDR3 length: 15 amino acids. The V gene lost 4 bases and the J gene lost 0 bases, with 12 bases spanning the gap. The CDR3 is CASSSELTVNTEAFF. CDR3 DNA: TGTGCCAGCAGCTCAGAGTTAACAGTGAACACTGAAGCTTTCTTT.

The gene calls are TRBV12-3 or TRBV12-4 and TRBJ1-2; tentative D call: TRBD1 (6 bases). The CDR3 spans 14 residues. The ends were cut back, 3 bases at V and 4 bases at J, with 12 bases in the middle. CDR3 DNA sequence: TGTGCCAGCAGTTTGCGGGGGGCGGCCTATGGCTACACCTTC. Translating gives CASSLRGAAYGYTF.